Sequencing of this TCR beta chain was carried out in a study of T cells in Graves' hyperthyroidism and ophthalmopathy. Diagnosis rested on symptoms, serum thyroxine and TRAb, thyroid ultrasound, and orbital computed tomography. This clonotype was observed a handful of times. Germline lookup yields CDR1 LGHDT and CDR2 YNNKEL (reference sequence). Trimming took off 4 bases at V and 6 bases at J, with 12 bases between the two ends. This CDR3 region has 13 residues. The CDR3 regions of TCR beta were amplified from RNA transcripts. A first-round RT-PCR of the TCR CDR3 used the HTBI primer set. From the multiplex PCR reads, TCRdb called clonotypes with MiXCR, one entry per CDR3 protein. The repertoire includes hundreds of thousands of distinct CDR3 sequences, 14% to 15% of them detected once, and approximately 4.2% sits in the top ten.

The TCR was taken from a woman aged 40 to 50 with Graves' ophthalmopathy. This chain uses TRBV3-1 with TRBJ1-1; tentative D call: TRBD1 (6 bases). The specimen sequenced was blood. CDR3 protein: CASSRGRWAEAFF. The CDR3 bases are TGTGCCAGCAGCCGGGGGCGCTGGGCTGAAGCTTTCTTT. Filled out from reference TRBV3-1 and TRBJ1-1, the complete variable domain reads DTAVSQTPKYLVTQMGNDKSIKCEQNLGHDTMYWYKQDSKKFLKIMFSYNNKELIINETVPNRFSPKSPDKAHLNLHINSLELGDSAVYFCASSRGRWAEAFFGQGTRLTVV.